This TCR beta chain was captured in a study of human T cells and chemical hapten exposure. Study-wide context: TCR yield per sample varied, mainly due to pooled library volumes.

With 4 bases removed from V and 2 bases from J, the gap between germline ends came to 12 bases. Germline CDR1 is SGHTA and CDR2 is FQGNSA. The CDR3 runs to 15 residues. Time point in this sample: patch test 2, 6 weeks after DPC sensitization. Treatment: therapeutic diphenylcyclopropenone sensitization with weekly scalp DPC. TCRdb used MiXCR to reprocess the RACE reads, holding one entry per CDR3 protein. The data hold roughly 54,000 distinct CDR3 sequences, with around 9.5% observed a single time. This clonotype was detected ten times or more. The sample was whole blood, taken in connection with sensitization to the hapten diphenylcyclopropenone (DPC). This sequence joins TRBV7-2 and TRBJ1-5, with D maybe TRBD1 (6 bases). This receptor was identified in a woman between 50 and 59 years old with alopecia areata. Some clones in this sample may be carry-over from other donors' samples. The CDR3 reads CASSSTGTGNQPQHF. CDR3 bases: TGTGCCAGCAGCTCCACAGGGACGGGCAATCAGCCCCAGCATTTT.